This TCR beta chain was recorded in a study of breast tumors, draining lymph nodes, adjacent tissues. MiXCR, applied by TCRdb to the multiplex PCR reads, yields one record per CDR3 protein. The sample consists of about 110,000 distinct CDR3 sequences, more than 30% of them appearing once. Breast cancer patients provided tissue from their axillary draining lymph nodes. Trimming stripped 5 bases from V and 8 bases from J, with 13 bases between. Germline V gene sequence: CDR1 SEHNR, CDR2 FQNEAQ (reference sequence). This CDR3 contains 13 residues. This TCR was recovered from a female donor with breast cancer. Some clones in this sample may be carry-over from other donors' samples. V is TRBV7-9 and J is TRBJ2-1, with D maybe TRBD1 (5 bases). The material sequenced was axillary lymph node tissue. CDR3 bases: TGTGCCAGCAGCAACGGCCAGGGCGATGAGCAGTTCTTC. This codes for CASSNGQGDEQFF.